What follows are 3 T cell receptor beta chains derived from one specimen sequenced in a study of cytomegalovirus exposure and HLA in healthy donors. The PCR employed 60 Vbeta primers together with 13 Jbeta primers. TCRdb's table, derived via immunoSEQ multiplex PCR, lists solely in-frame clones and lacks some. The sample contains some 150,000 clones, 75% to 85% of which appear only once. The sequenced sample consisted of PBMCs. These receptors were obtained from a female donor in good health and CMV-seronegative.

This clone was seen a few times. The chain is built from TRBV6-5 and TRBJ2-5; TRBD1 might be the D (5 bases). The J call is uncertain, as TRBJ2-7 better fits the DNA end. Germline assignment: CDR1 MNHEY and CDR2 SVGAGI. This CDR3 comprises 15 residues. CDR3 bases: TGTGCCAGCAGTTACTCGGGCAGGGCGAACTACGAGCAGTACTTC. Translating it yields CASSYSGRANYEQYF.

This rearrangement joins TRBV11-1 to TRBJ1-1; 8 bases are shared with TRBD1. The CDR3 is made up of 11 amino acids. Germline V gene lookup returns CDR1 SGHAT and CDR2 FQDESV (reference sequence). The V segment lost 1 base and the J segment 14 bases; nucleotides outside the gene matches: 3. The CDR3 DNA sequence: TGTGCCAGCAGCTTAGGACAGGGGCTGTTCTTT. This sequence encodes CASSLGQGLFF.

The chain has TRBV28 and TRBJ2-5; 9 positions agree with TRBD1. CDR1 and CDR2 from the germline V gene are MDHEN and SYDVKM. The CDR3 contains 15 residues. Trimming removed 3 bases from V and 9 bases from J; junction bases left unmatched: 11. The CDR3 DNA follows: TGTGCCAGCAGTTTGCCGGGGACAGGGAAAGGGGCCCAGTACTTC. It yields the protein CASSLPGTGKGAQYF.